This T cell receptor (beta chain) is from a study of Ad26.COV2.S vaccination and SARS-CoV-2 variants. The CDR3 has 18 residues. The germline CDR1 and CDR2 sequences are MGHRA and YSYEKL. After removal of 3 bases from V and 4 bases from J, the junction contained 18 bases not matched to a gene. Treatment described: 19 received Ad26.COV2.S at low or high dose, single or two shots; 5 received placebo; per-sample allocation not given. The study sampled participants on day 63 after the first vaccine or placebo injection. The protocol was immunoSEQ multiplex PCR, while the TCRdb copy is restricted to in-frame clones and leaves out a portion. The sample records roughly 420,000 clones, 88% being singletons. This clone has just a few counts.

The sample was peripheral blood, taken in a trial of Ad26.COV2.S vaccine versus placebo. The clonotype comes from a person aged 18 to 65 who received the Ad26.COV2.S COVID-19 vaccine or a placebo. The chain carries TRBV4-1 and TRBJ2-7; TRBD2 agrees at 7 bases. DNA of the CDR3: TGCGCCAGCAGCCAGCAGCTCTTGATCGGGCGGGAGAGTTACGAGCAGTACTTC. Residues: CASSQQLLIGRESYEQYF.